This T cell receptor beta chain was identified during a study of CXCR4 blockade with PD-1 therapy in pancreatic cancer (dated by TCRdb to the late 2010s). For the study in its entirety: The study combined multiplex immunohistochemistry and TCRbeta immunosequencing of resected pancreatic ductal adenocarcinoma with ex vivo slice culture testing PD-1 and CXCR4 blockade. To assess intratumoral heterogeneity, two geographically distinct regions from each of about 6 tumors were TCR-sequenced.

The paper's findings and limits, for the study overall: A strong correlation was found between amino acid clone frequency and the number of distinct nucleotide rearrangements encoding each amino acid clone, suggesting convergent selection by common tumor antigens. Because only TCRbeta chains were sequenced, true antigen-specificity overlap among the convergent dominant clones remained unconfirmed, awaiting paired alpha-beta single-cell sequencing. Tumors showed clonal expansion, with mean productive clonality roughly 0.13 versus 0.045 in healthy blood, but clonality did not correlate with survival.

Using the immunoSEQ Assay at Adaptive Biotechnologies, the researchers immunosequenced TCRbeta CDR3 regions from the extracted DNA. Per the authors' processing: To measure the absolute abundance of each unique TCRbeta CDR3, the sequences were collapsed and filtered. Clonality, calculated using only productive in-frame rearrangements, was defined as 1 minus Pielou's evenness. Regional overlap was measured by following the top 100 nucleotide rearrangements across paired samples, and the Morisita index was used to compare paired samples with unrelated samples. The immunoSEQ Rearrangement Details tool was used to assess whether nucleotide rearrangements converged onto identical amino acid sequences. TCRdb took over this immuneACCESS table, retaining in-frame rearrangements with V and J assigned. Such tables are incomplete; in checked studies, under half of the missing clones stem from an unresolved V gene, and the remainder is unexplained. The DNA was the basis for D and trimming; V, J and clone size are from that table. This sample lists about 5,900 clones; 35% were detected once. The ten largest clones represent over 10% of the sample.

The germline V and J ends show losses of 7 bases and 2 bases respectively, and no gene match explains 5 bases of the junction. Reading from cysteine to phenylalanine, the CDR3 counts 14 amino acids. Only the CDR3 region is kept as DNA, spanning 42 bases read in frame from base 1. CDR1 and CDR2 are drawn from the germline V gene: MDHEN, SYDVKM. A remark on this clone: This clone's antigen is unknown. No base quality information exists; no much larger clone differs at one position.

The archived tumor blocks came from patients who had not received neoadjuvant therapy before resection. In the preserved-tissue arm, the study used about 33 surgical resection samples taken from more than 20 pancreatic ductal adenocarcinoma patients who had not previously been treated. DNA for the resection arm was extracted from ten 5-micron curls of FFPE tumor lying next to the multiplex immunohistochemistry slide. Sequenced material: tumor tissue. This sequence was found in a human donor with pancreatic ductal adenocarcinoma. This receptor chain uses TRBV28 and TRBJ1-3; 7 junctional bases match TRBD1. For the CDR3, the sequence is CASIEGAAGNTIYF. The bases are TGTGCCAGCATTGAGGGGGCAGCTGGAAACACCATATATTTT. The full variable domain, completed from the reference TRBV28 and TRBJ1-3 proteins outside the CDR3, reads DVKVTQSSRYLVKRTGEKVFLECVQDMDHENMFWYRQDPGLGLRLIYFSYDVKMKEKGDIPEGYSVSREKKERFSLILESASTNQTSMYLCASIEGAAGNTIYFGEGSWLTVV.